This T cell receptor (beta chain) was recorded in a study of T cell responses to AZD1222 COVID-19 vaccine. The germline gives CDR1 MDHEN, CDR2 SYDVKM. Trimming removed 5 bases at V and 2 bases at J, with 18 bases between. This CDR3 has 16 amino acids. The repertoire was sequenced with immunoSEQ multiplex PCR; TCRdb's copy has only in-frame clones and lacks some. The sample carries around 140,000 clones, around 92% recorded once. The source material was peripheral blood, sampled 28 days after the second AZD1222 dose. The TCR was taken from an adult who received the AZD1222 COVID-19 vaccine. The chain has TRBV28 and TRBJ2-5; TRBD2 might be the D (6 bases). The CDR3 sequence: CASSIGDSKLQETQYF. The CDR3 DNA is TGTGCCAGCAGTATCGGGGACTCCAAGCTTCAAGAGACCCAGTACTTC.